These 8 T cell receptor beta chains came from one sample sequenced in a study of identical twins. One entry per CDR3 protein results from TCRdb running MiXCR on the 5' RACE reads. There are hundreds of thousands of distinct CDR3 sequences in the sample; roughly 6% occur only once, and approximately 2% lies in the top ten. The sequenced sample was naive T cells sorted from blood. The origin of the receptors is a man aged 18-30 years in good health.

This clonotype has ten or more counts. This chain joins TRBV29-1 and TRBJ2-2, with 7 bases matching TRBD1. From germline, CDR1 is SQVTM and CDR2 ANQGSEA. V lost 6 bases and J lost 11; bases outside the gene matches: 9. The CDR3 runs to 12 residues. CDR3 DNA sequence: TGCAGCGTCGCTACGACAGGGCTCGAGCTGTTTTTT. Protein sequence: CSVATTGLELFF.

This clonotype was recorded at least ten times. V usage is TRBV25-1 and J usage is TRBJ2-1; D ambiguous. CDR3 length: 13 residues. Per germline, CDR1 MGHDK and CDR2 SYGVNS. Between the trimmed V and J ends, which lost 6 bases and 2 bases, there was a span of 8 bases. CDR3 nucleotide sequence: TGTGCCAGCAGGGACGGCGCCTACAATGAGCAGTTCTTC. This encodes CASRDGAYNEQFF.

A few counts support this clonotype. This chain connects TRBV7-2 to TRBJ2-7; 7 bases match TRBD1. The CDR3 has 13 residues. V was pared by 5 bases and J by 7 bases, with 8 bases of the junction left unmatched. Germline V gene sequence: CDR1 SGHTA, CDR2 FQGNSA. The DNA of the CDR3 is TGTGCCAGCAGCCGCGACAGGGTAGGGGAGCAGTACTTC. It translates to CASSRDRVGEQYF.

This clonotype has ten or more counts. V usage is TRBV10-3 and J usage is TRBJ2-2; 7 positions agree with TRBD2. The V gene end was trimmed by 8 bases and the J gene end by 6 bases; junction bases not matched to a gene: 6. The CDR3 spans 13 residues. Germline-derived CDR1 and CDR2 are ENHRY and SYGVKD. In DNA, the CDR3 is TGTGCCATCTCCCAGGGAGGGCCCGGGGAGCTGTTTTTT. This gives the protein CAISQGGPGELFF.

This clonotype was seen a handful of times. The CDR3 region has the DNA TGTGCCAGCAGTTATGGAGGGCCGAGCACCGGGGAGCTGTTTTTT. Amino acids: CASSYGGPSTGELFF. The J gene is TRBJ2-2, the V gene TRBV12-3 or TRBV12-4, with D possibly matching TRBD2 (6 bases). V was trimmed by 4 bases and J by 4 bases, leaving 13 bases between them. There are 15 residues in the CDR3.

In this sample, this clonotype turned up many times. The rearrangement uses TRBV10-3 and TRBJ2-3; 12 bases fit TRBD1. The CDR3 loop spans 19 amino acids. The junction had 11 bases not matched to a gene; V was cut back by 2 bases and J by 2 bases. Germline V lookup: CDR1 ENHRY, CDR2 SYGVKD. This chain's CDR3 is CAISEPGQGAPPDTDTQYF. The CDR3 DNA reads TGTGCCATCAGTGAGCCGGGACAGGGGGCGCCCCCGGACACAGATACGCAGTATTTT.

V and J are TRBV29-1 and TRBJ1-6, with D perhaps TRBD1 (6 bases). This CDR3 has 14 amino acids. Germline CDR1 and CDR2: SQVTM and ANQGSEA. The V and J ends lost 6 bases and 8 bases respectively, with 17 bases between them. The CDR3 bases are TGCAGCGTGCGAATACAGGGTGTGGATTCACCCCTCCACTTT. Translating it yields CSVRIQGVDSPLHF.

The rearrangement joins TRBV14 to TRBJ2-7; no reliable D call. Germline V gene data show CDR1 as SGHDN and CDR2 as FVKESK. Trimming took 4 bases from V and 5 from J, leaving 18 bases between them. The CDR3 extends over 15 amino acids. Here the CDR3 reads CASSLLLPCDDEQYV. DNA for the CDR3: TGTGCCAGCAGCCTACTCCTCCCGTGTGATGACGAGCAGTACGTC.